This TCR beta chain stems from a study of post-analysis software for immune sequencing data. Details on this clonotype: Antigen specificity is unknown.

The study's findings and limits: There were five or six TRBV segments more frequent in patients than controls, and TRBV5-6, TRBV5-1 and TRBV20-1 were among them.

CDR1 is MNHEY, CDR2 SMNVEV, per germline (reference sequence). Unmatched junction bases numbered 12, after V lost 2 bases and J lost 11 bases. The CDR3 spans 16 residues. Prepared TCR beta cDNA libraries contained unique molecular identifiers. MiXCR was run by TCRdb on the PCR reads, yielding one entry per CDR3 protein. The sample lists 650,000 to 900,000 distinct CDR3 sequences; about half were seen once. What was sequenced was blood. This rearrangement joins TRBV27 to TRBJ2-5, with 12 bases lining up with TRBD1. The TCR was taken from a girl aged 10-17 years with multiple sclerosis. The CDR3 reads CASSLNEGQGAREQYF. Written as DNA, the CDR3 is TGTGCCAGCAGTTTAAATGAGGGACAGGGGGCGCGGGAGCAGTACTTC.